The 9 T cell receptor beta chains below come from one sample, sequenced in a study of CD8 T cells in Susac syndrome. Random-hexamer reverse transcription was applied to about 0.45 to 1 ug RNA. Each CDR3 protein gets one entry after TCRdb re-called the immunoSEQ multiplex PCR reads with MiXCR. The data hold a few hundred thousand distinct CDR3 sequences, with around 89% observed a single time. Sequenced sample: CD8+ T cells from PBMCs. All receptors derive from a human donor with multiple sclerosis.

This sequence joins TRBV11-2 and TRBJ1-2; D gene uncertain. The CDR3 totals 14 residues. Trimming took 8 bases from V and 4 from J, leaving 17 bases between them. The germline V gene has CDR1 SGHAT and CDR2 FQNNGV. DNA of the CDR3: TGTGCCAGCTGGGATGGGAGCGCAACCTATGGCTACACCTTC. It is translated as CASWDGSATYGYTF.

The chain recombines TRBV3-1 with TRBJ2-3; 7 nucleotides match TRBD2. The CDR3 has 16 residues. From germline, CDR1 is LGHDT and CDR2 YNNKEL (reference sequence). The V gene end was trimmed by 0 bases and the J gene end by 4 bases; junction bases not matched to a gene: 7. This chain's CDR3 is CASSQEETSFPDTQYF. CDR3 in DNA: TGTGCCAGCAGCCAAGAGGAGACTAGCTTTCCAGATACGCAGTATTTT.

J is TRBJ2-5 and V is TRBV4-1; a weak D match, TRBD1 (5 bases). CDR3 length: 15 amino acids. The ends were cut back, 5 bases at V and 4 bases at J, with 17 bases in the middle. The germline CDR1 and CDR2 sequences are MGHRA and YSYEKL. This chain's CDR3 is CASSVQVFSRETQYF. CDR3 sequence (DNA): TGCGCCAGCAGCGTACAGGTTTTCAGCCGAGAGACCCAGTACTTC.

This chain joins TRBV5-1 and TRBJ2-5; D is possibly TRBD1 or TRBD2 (5 bases each). Trimming shortened V by 0 bases and J by 5 bases, and 14 bases separated the two germline ends. The CDR3 has 15 amino acids. Per the germline V gene, CDR1 is SGHRS and CDR2 is YFSETQ. The CDR3 is CASSLDQGEMETQYF. CDR3 sequence (DNA): TGCGCCAGCAGCTTGGACCAAGGGGAGATGGAGACCCAGTACTTC.

The chain joins TRBV7-3 to TRBJ2-1; D is perhaps TRBD2 (6 bases). V was clipped by 3 bases and J by 0 bases, with 9 bases between them. Germline V gene lookup returns CDR1 SGHTA and CDR2 FQGTGA. This CDR3 contains 15 residues. The CDR3 reads CASSLGLLSYNEQFF. The CDR3 region has the DNA TGTGCCAGCAGCTTGGGACTCCTCTCCTACAATGAGCAGTTCTTC.

The rearrangement joins TRBV19 to TRBJ2-1, with TRBD2 matching over 9 bases. The trim removed 6 bases at V and 7 bases at J, leaving 10 bases unmatched. Germline CDR1 reads LNHDA; CDR2 reads SQIVND (reference sequence). The CDR3 loop spans 15 amino acids. CDR3 sequence (DNA): TGTGCCAGTAGACCTAGCGGGGAGGGCGGGAATGAGCAGTTCTTC. This translates into CASRPSGEGGNEQFF.

The chain carries TRBV6-5 and TRBJ1-1, with D hard to call. CDR1 MNHEY and CDR2 SVGAGI come from the germline V gene. Between the trimmed V and J ends, which lost 0 bases and 0 bases, there was a span of 5 bases. This CDR3 region has 14 residues. The CDR3 protein is CASSYSNLNTEAFF. DNA for the CDR3: TGTGCCAGCAGTTACTCGAACCTGAACACTGAAGCTTTCTTT.

This chain links TRBV3-1 with TRBJ2-5; D unresolved. The CDR3 sequence is 11 residues long. Trimming took off 1 base at V and 7 bases at J, with 4 bases between the two ends. The germline CDR1 and CDR2 sequences are LGHDT and YNNKEL (reference sequence). The CDR3 DNA is TGTGCCAGCAGCCAAGGAGGGACCCAGTACTTC. Encoded protein: CASSQGGTQYF.

The CDR3 sequence is CASSWEREGPSTDTQYF. In DNA form, the CDR3 reads TGTGCCAGCAGCTGGGAGCGGGAGGGTCCTAGCACAGATACGCAGTATTTT. V usage is TRBV7-2 and J usage is TRBJ2-3, with 10 bases identical to TRBD2. The CDR3 runs to 17 residues. CDR1 is SGHTA, CDR2 FQGNSA, per germline. The V gene end was trimmed by 4 bases and the J gene end by 0 bases; junction bases not matched to a gene: 7.